A single sample gave rise to the 19 T cell receptor beta chains below, sequenced in a study of blood T cell repertoires in COVID-19. Clones were sequenced by immunoSEQ multiplex PCR, and TCRdb holds only the in-frame ones, with some missing. The sample has about 270,000 clones, about nine tenths seen once. Sequenced material: peripheral blood. Source of these receptors: a man aged 40-55 years with active or convalescent COVID-19.

The V gene is TRBV13, the J gene TRBJ1-6; the D gene is possibly TRBD1 (5 bases). The germline CDR1 and CDR2 sequences are PRHDT and FYEKMQ (reference sequence). V gave up 1 base and J gave up 10 bases, with 17 bases separating them. CDR3 length: 16 amino acids. The CDR3 sequence: CASSLEAGRRGSPLHF. CDR3 nucleotides: TGTGCCAGCAGCTTAGAGGCAGGGCGTCGAGGCTCACCCCTCCACTTT.

This clone was recorded a few times. The chain carries TRBV5-5 and TRBJ2-6; D may be TRBD1 (5 bases). Germline V gene data show CDR1 as SGHKS and CDR2 as YYEKEE (reference sequence). The CDR3 contains 15 residues. V shed 0 bases and J shed 4 bases, with 8 bases lying between them. The chain's CDR3 is CASSLARAGANVLTF. CDR3 DNA: TGTGCCAGCAGCTTGGCCAGGGCCGGGGCCAACGTCCTGACTTTC.

The chain combines TRBV11-3 with TRBJ1-6; D ambiguous. Germline V gives CDR1 SGHNT, CDR2 YENEEA. The CDR3 spans 16 residues. Trimming removed 4 bases at V and 5 bases at J, with 15 bases between. Here the CDR3 DNA reads TGTGCCAGCAGCTCACCAGCGTTGGAGCATAATTCACCCCTCCACTTT. This gives the protein CASSSPALEHNSPLHF.

The J gene is TRBJ2-7, the V gene TRBV11-2, with D perhaps matching TRBD1 (6 bases). Deletions cut 5 bases from V and 3 bases from J, with 17 bases between. CDR3 length: 15 amino acids. Per the germline V gene, CDR1 is SGHAT and CDR2 is FQNNGV. The CDR3 coding sequence is TGTGCCAGCAGCCCTTCGGACAGCGCGGGCTACGAGCAGTACTTC. This codes for CASSPSDSAGYEQYF.

V usage is TRBV5-1 and J usage is TRBJ2-2; D is unclear. Germline values: CDR1 SGHRS, CDR2 YFSETQ. The V end lost 0 bases, the J end lost 0 bases, and 6 bases lay between the germline ends. CDR3 length equals 15 residues. The CDR3 nucleotides are TGCGCCAGCAGCTTGGACCGCGCGAACACCGGGGAGCTGTTTTTT. Its protein product is CASSLDRANTGELFF.

This clone was seen only once. CDR3 nucleotides: TGTGCCAGCAGCGTAGCGACGGACTCTATGGGCTACACCTTC. Translating gives CASSVATDSMGYTF. The V call is TRBV9, the J call TRBJ1-2; D remains unclear. The CDR3 runs 14 residues. Between the trimmed V and J ends, which lost 0 bases and 8 bases, there was a span of 14 bases. The germline gives CDR1 SGDLS, CDR2 YYNGEE.

V usage is TRBV24-1 and J usage is TRBJ2-1; D is possibly TRBD2 (5 bases). The CDR3 spans 15 residues. V shed 0 bases and J shed 5 bases, with 10 bases lying between them. Germline lookup yields CDR1 KGHDR and CDR2 SFDVKD. The CDR3 spells CATSDLAGKDNEQFF. DNA of the CDR3: TGTGCCACCAGTGATTTGGCGGGTAAGGACAATGAGCAGTTCTTC.

The chain carries TRBV6-5 and TRBJ1-5; D gene unclear. V was trimmed by 0 bases and J by 6 bases, leaving 9 bases between them. CDR3 size: 14 residues. CDR1 and CDR2 (germline): MNHEY, SVGAGI. For the CDR3, the DNA is TGTGCCAGCAGTTACTCGGAAGCGGGTCAGCCCCAGCATTTT. It is translated as CASSYSEAGQPQHF.

In this sample, this clone turned up a few times. The chain links TRBV12-1 to TRBJ1-5; the table assigns TRBD1, which was not confirmed against the DNA. TRBV12-1 is flagged as a pseudogene. The CDR3 consists of 16 residues. CDR3 loop: CASSDEGQGSNQPQHF. CDR3 nucleotides: TGTGCCAGCAGCGACGAGGGACAGGGGAGCAATCAGCCCCAGCATTTT.

The V gene is TRBV30, the J gene TRBJ2-7; D remains unclear. Germline CDR1 is GTSNPN and CDR2 is SVGIG (reference sequence). Trimming stripped 4 bases from V and 1 base from J, with 11 bases between. The CDR3 is made up of 13 amino acids. The chain's CDR3 is CAWMPDTSYEQYF. For the CDR3, the DNA is TGTGCCTGGATGCCAGACACTTCCTACGAGCAGTACTTC.

The chain links TRBV24-1 to TRBJ1-4, with a weak D call TRBD1 (6 bases). Looked up from germline, CDR1 is KGHDR and CDR2 is SFDVKD. The CDR3 runs 17 residues. With 1 base removed from V and 5 bases from J, the gap between germline ends came to 16 bases. Written as DNA, the CDR3 is TGTGCCACCAGTGATTTAAGGGGGGGAGGATCAAATGAAAAACTGTTTTTT. It codes for CATSDLRGGGSNEKLFF.

This chain connects TRBV6-2 or TRBV6-3 to TRBJ2-1; 8 bases map to TRBD2. This CDR3 has 18 residues. The V and J ends lost 4 bases and 3 bases, in that order; junction bases with no gene match: 14. Germline loops: CDR1 MNHEY, CDR2 SVGEGT. Here the CDR3 DNA reads TGTGCCAGCAGTTCCTTAGCGGGGACGATCCAACACTACAATGAGCAGTTCTTC. Translation: CASSSLAGTIQHYNEQFF.

This clone was recorded once. The chain joins TRBV5-1 to TRBJ1-1; tentatively, D is TRBD1 (6 bases). Trimming removed 6 bases at V and 1 base at J, with 19 bases between. Germline CDR1 SGHRS, CDR2 YFSETQ. The CDR3 runs 16 residues. CDR3 loop: CASTRDTSKPNTEAFF. CDR3 in DNA: TGCGCCAGCACCAGGGACACCAGTAAACCGAACACTGAAGCTTTCTTT.

The chain is built from TRBV5-4 and TRBJ2-7; TRBD2 is a possible D gene (5 bases). This CDR3 region has 13 residues. Germline assignment: CDR1 SGHNT and CDR2 YYREEE (reference sequence). Trimming took 1 base from V and 2 from J, leaving 7 bases between them. The CDR3 nucleotides are TGTGCCAGCAGCTTGCTCGGGACCTACGAGCAGTACTTC. This gives the protein CASSLLGTYEQYF.

This clone appeared once. The rearrangement joins TRBV6-4 to TRBJ2-6; possibly TRBD1 for D (6 bases). V shed 0 bases and J shed 0 bases, with 12 bases lying between them. This CDR3 region has 18 residues. Germline V gives CDR1 MRHNA, CDR2 SNTAGT. In DNA, the CDR3 is TGTGCCAGCAGTGACTCGCCTACGACAGGCTCTGGGGCCAACGTCCTGACTTTC. Residues: CASSDSPTTGSGANVLTF.

A few counts support this clone. The J gene is TRBJ1-1, the V gene TRBV7-8; TRBD1 matches at 7 bases. V shed 5 bases, J shed 4 bases, and the junction held 7 bases outside the gene matches. Germline V gene lookup returns CDR1 SGHVS and CDR2 FQNEAQ. The CDR3 covers 14 residues. This chain's CDR3 is CASSPDRRSTEAFF. The CDR3 DNA reads as TGTGCCAGCAGCCCGGACAGGAGGAGCACTGAAGCTTTCTTT.

The V gene is TRBV11-2, the J gene TRBJ1-1; the D gene is possibly TRBD1 (6 bases). The CDR3 loop spans 14 amino acids. V gave up 5 bases and J gave up 5 bases, with 15 bases separating them. CDR1 SGHAT and CDR2 FQNNGV come from the germline V gene. In DNA form, the CDR3 reads TGTGCCAGCAGCCCCCGAAGGGGGTGGACTGAAGCTTTCTTT. It encodes CASSPRRGWTEAFF. Full variable domain (remainder filled in from reference TRBV11-2 and TRBJ1-1): EAGVAQSPRYKIIEKRQSVAFWCNPISGHATLYWYQQILGQGPKLLIQFQNNGVVDDSQLPKDRFSAERLKGVDSTLKIQPAKLEDSAVYLCASSPRRGWTEAFFGQGTRLTVV.

The rearrangement links TRBV21-1 to TRBJ1-2; no DNA check was done on the table's D call, TRBD1. TRBV21-1 is a pseudogene segment. The CDR3 is 17 amino acids. The CDR3 bases are TGTGCCAGCAGCAAAGTGCGGGACAGGGGGCTATACTATGGCTACACCTTC. This encodes CASSKVRDRGLYYGYTF.

The chain employs TRBV6-1 and TRBJ1-5, with no clear D. Trimming took 4 bases from V and 2 from J, leaving 15 bases between them. Germline V gives CDR1 MNHNS, CDR2 SASEGT. This CDR3 is 16 amino acids long. The CDR3 DNA reads TGTGCCAGCAGTGTTAGACCATCCGAGGGCAATCAGCCCCAGCATTTT. Residues: CASSVRPSEGNQPQHF.